This TCR beta chain was captured in a study of identical twins. Study-wide results and caveats: Memory repertoires lacked the insertion deficit that abundant cord blood beta clonotypes showed. One should note that invariant MAIT and iNKT cells could partly confound zero-insertion analyses.

Germline V gene lookup returns CDR1 SEHNR and CDR2 FQNEAQ (reference sequence). The ends were cut back, 4 bases at V and 3 bases at J, with 12 bases in the middle. The CDR3 is 14 amino acids. This clonotype has just a few counts. Antigen: not known. A universal primer site came from template switching; cDNA carried unique molecular identifiers. TCRdb independently ran MiXCR on the 5' RACE reads; one entry per CDR3 protein. The table lists some 240,000 distinct CDR3 sequences, about 8.9% of them singletons. Separately, the same data were catalogued under a study of yellow fever vaccine responses in identical twins. Turning to that study: It has been reported that, in twins, the vaccine T cell response seemed partly convergent and partly personalized.

This chain uses TRBV7-9 with TRBJ2-5; no firm D call. The sequenced material came from CD8+ T cells sorted from blood. The origin of this receptor is a woman younger than 30 in good health. The DNA for the CDR3 is TGTGCCAGCAGCTCCGAACCCGTAAAAGAGACCCAGTACTTC. As protein: CASSSEPVKETQYF.